The 31 T cell receptor beta chains given below trace back to one sample, sequenced in a study of shared clonotypes between healthy human individuals. Sequenced by immunoSEQ multiplex PCR; TCRdb stores in-frame clones only, minus some. This sample yields about 380,000 clones, of which 96% are seen a single time; around 0.29% belongs to the top ten. Sample: memory CD8+ T cells sorted from blood. Subset noted: CD45RO+ cells pooled with CCR7-negative TemRA cells. Source of these receptors: a man younger than 45 in good health.

V and J are TRBV4-1 and TRBJ1-1; 7 bases agree with TRBD1. V dropped 0 bases and J dropped 5; count of bases not matched to a gene: 9. This CDR3 region has 16 residues. Germline CDR1 is MGHRA and CDR2 is YSYEKL. CDR3 nucleotides: TGCGCCAGCAGCCAAGAACTGAGGGGGCGCGGAACTGAAGCTTTCTTT. Encoded protein: CASSQELRGRGTEAFF.

V gene TRBV19 combines with J gene TRBJ1-1; maybe TRBD1 (5 bases). Trimming cost V 5 bases and J 5 bases, with 12 bases left between them. Germline CDR1 and CDR2: LNHDA and SQIVND (reference sequence). This CDR3 region has 13 residues. The CDR3 region has the DNA TGTGCCAGTAGTGAGGCGGAGGGGACTGAAGCTTTCTTT. This translates into CASSEAEGTEAFF.

This chain links TRBV5-1 with TRBJ2-1; 11 bases agree with TRBD2. The CDR3 runs to 15 residues. The V segment lost 8 bases and the J segment 2 bases; nucleotides outside the gene matches: 6. Germline CDR1 and CDR2: SGHRS and YFSETQ. The CDR3 loop is CASRLAGFPYNEQFF. The CDR3 DNA follows: TGCGCCAGTAGACTAGCGGGATTCCCCTACAATGAGCAGTTCTTC.

The chain joins TRBV5-1 to TRBJ2-5, with TRBD2 matching over 16 bases. The CDR3 extends over 17 amino acids. Germline V lookup: CDR1 SGHRS, CDR2 YFSETQ. J gave up 3 bases and V 4 bases, and 6 bases lay outside the gene matches. CDR3 in amino acids: CASSRGLAGGLEETQYF. The CDR3, as DNA: TGCGCCAGCAGCCGGGGACTAGCGGGAGGGTTAGAAGAGACCCAGTACTTC.

This clone was observed once. The chain joins TRBV7-2 to TRBJ2-6; D is uncertain. Germline loops: CDR1 SGHTA, CDR2 FQGNSA. Between the trimmed V and J ends, which lost 0 bases and 0 bases, there was a span of 9 bases. The CDR3 sequence is 17 residues long. The CDR3 protein is CASSLARGSSGANVLTF. The CDR3 region has the DNA TGTGCCAGCAGCTTAGCGCGTGGGTCCTCTGGGGCCAACGTCCTGACTTTC.

The V and J genes are TRBV5-1 and TRBJ1-1; D not certain. CDR3 length equals 14 residues. Germline CDR1 is SGHRS and CDR2 is YFSETQ. V shed 0 bases and J shed 3 bases, with 9 bases lying between them. The CDR3 nucleotides are TGCGCCAGCAGCTTGGGGGGAGTGGACACTGAAGCTTTCTTT. Amino acids: CASSLGGVDTEAFF.

J is TRBJ2-3 and V is TRBV18, with a tentative D call TRBD2 (6 bases). The germline V gene encodes CDR1 KGHSH and CDR2 LQKENI. V gave up 3 bases and J gave up 1 base, with 11 bases separating them. The CDR3 loop spans 15 amino acids. This CDR3 reads CASSPSPSGTDTQYF. CDR3 coding DNA: TGTGCCAGCTCACCTAGTCCTAGCGGCACAGATACGCAGTATTTT.

V gene TRBV27 combines with J gene TRBJ2-1; the match to TRBD2 covers 8 bases. The trim removed 8 bases at V and 2 bases at J, leaving 11 bases unmatched. The CDR3 totals 16 residues. The germline gives CDR1 MNHEY, CDR2 SMNVEV (reference sequence). CDR3 nucleotides: TGTGCCAGCTCCCCGGGAGCGGGAGTGGCCTACAATGAGCAGTTCTTC. Translation gives CASSPGAGVAYNEQFF.

The chain is built from TRBV5-4 and TRBJ1-2; D perhaps matches TRBD1 (5 bases). The CDR3 is 13 residues long. Germline V gene lookup returns CDR1 SGHNT and CDR2 YYREEE (reference sequence). Trimming cost V 0 bases and J 7 bases, with 10 bases left between them. CDR3 DNA sequence: TGTGCCAGCAGCTTGGGAGGGGTTAGTGGCTACACCTTC. Residues: CASSLGGVSGYTF.

This chain joins TRBV7-9 and TRBJ2-1; 7 bases map to TRBD2. This CDR3 comprises 16 residues. From germline, CDR1 is SEHNR and CDR2 FQNEAQ (reference sequence). The J segment lost 3 bases and the V segment lost 1 base, leaving 6 bases of the junction unmatched. CDR3 DNA sequence: TGTGCCAGCAGCTTAGTCTCGGTAGCGGGCTACAATGAGCAGTTCTTC. Protein sequence: CASSLVSVAGYNEQFF.

This rearrangement joins TRBV2 to TRBJ2-7, with D possibly TRBD1 on 6 matching bases. V was cut by 8 bases and J by 5 bases, with 16 bases left in between. This CDR3 is built from 13 residues. Germline V gene lookup returns CDR1 SNHLY and CDR2 FYNNEI. CDR3 residues: CASEKRTAHEQYF. The CDR3 DNA sequence: TGTGCCAGCGAAAAGCGGACAGCTCACGAGCAGTACTTC.

This chain joins TRBV2 and TRBJ2-3, with D perhaps matching TRBD1 (7 bases). Germline loops: CDR1 SNHLY, CDR2 FYNNEI. This CDR3 contains 15 residues. The V end lost 8 bases, the J end lost 2 bases, and 17 bases lay between the germline ends. The CDR3 reads CASLGGGLVTDTQYF. As DNA, the CDR3 is TGTGCCAGCCTTGGAGGGGGCCTCGTCACAGATACGCAGTATTTT.

This chain links TRBV7-2 with TRBJ1-3, with D perhaps TRBD1 (5 bases). The CDR3 spans 13 residues. Germline values: CDR1 SGHTA, CDR2 FQGNSA. The germline V and J ends were trimmed by 5 bases and 3 bases, with 8 bases remaining between them. This CDR3 is CASSRTSGNTIYF. The CDR3 coding sequence is TGTGCCAGCAGCCGGACAAGTGGAAACACCATATATTTT.

The chain uses TRBV4-2 and TRBJ1-1; D perhaps matches TRBD1 (6 bases). V was shortened by 0 bases and J by 1 base, with 9 bases between the two germline ends. The CDR3 contains 15 residues. Germline CDR1 and CDR2: LGHNA and YNFKEQ. CDR3 DNA: TGTGCCAGCAGCCAAGAAACCAGGGGGAACACTGAAGCTTTCTTT. This codes for CASSQETRGNTEAFF.

The CDR3 DNA sequence: TGTGCCAGCAGTTACACGGGGGGCTCGAACGTCCTGACTTTC. It yields the protein CASSYTGGSNVLTF. This sequence joins TRBV6-6 and TRBJ2-6; D is possibly TRBD2 (7 bases). V was trimmed by 2 bases and J by 10 bases, leaving 12 bases between them. The CDR3 spans 14 residues. The germline gives CDR1 MNHNY, CDR2 SVGAGI (reference sequence).

This clone has a single count. The sample contains more than one DNA sequence encoding this CDR3. This chain joins TRBV30 and TRBJ2-7, with D unclear. With 0 bases removed from V and 4 bases from J, the gap between germline ends came to 4 bases. Germline CDR1 is GTSNPN and CDR2 is SVGIG (reference sequence). This CDR3 has 11 residues. CDR3: CAWSVQYEQYF. CDR3 bases: TGTGCCTGGAGTGTACAGTACGAGCAGTACTTC.

This clone showed up just once. The J gene is TRBJ2-7, the V gene TRBV7-8, with 7 bases lining up with TRBD1. Germline CDR1 reads SGHVS; CDR2 reads FQNEAQ. There are 14 residues in the CDR3. The V gene end was trimmed by 1 base and the J gene end by 4 bases; junction bases not matched to a gene: 4. The CDR3 spells CASSLGTGIYEQYF. DNA of the CDR3: TGTGCCAGCAGCTTAGGGACAGGTATATACGAGCAGTACTTC.

This clone occurred once. V is TRBV4-2 and J is TRBJ2-1; TRBD2 aligns across 8 bases. The CDR3 extends over 14 amino acids. The germline CDR1 and CDR2 sequences are LGHNA and YNFKEQ. With 1 base clipped from V and 6 bases from J, the junction kept 2 bases outside the gene matches. This CDR3 reads CASSQVGTSNEQFF. The CDR3 bases are TGTGCCAGCAGCCAAGTCGGGACTAGCAATGAGCAGTTCTTC.

V gene TRBV7-2 combines with J gene TRBJ2-1, with a weak D call TRBD2 (6 bases). From germline, CDR1 is SGHTA and CDR2 FQGNSA. Trimming cost V 5 bases and J 12 bases, with 14 bases left between them. The CDR3 length is 12 residues. In nucleotides, the CDR3 is TGTGCCAGCAGCCTTCCCCGGGGAGGGCAGTTCTTC. Protein product: CASSLPRGGQFF.

This chain links TRBV2 with TRBJ2-7; maybe TRBD2 (6 bases). The CDR3 runs 13 residues. Germline CDR1 is SNHLY and CDR2 is FYNNEI. Trimming took 5 bases from V and 2 from J, leaving 10 bases between them. CDR3 sequence (DNA): TGTGCCAGCAGTATGGGGGGTGCCTACGAGCAGTACTTC. Protein sequence: CASSMGGAYEQYF.

J is TRBJ2-2 and V is TRBV7-8; no firm D call. Trimming left V 4 bases short and J 6 bases short, with 12 bases between. The CDR3 runs to 14 residues. Germline V lookup: CDR1 SGHVS, CDR2 FQNEAQ. In DNA, the CDR3 is TGTGCCAGCAGCTCACCCCCTAGTCCCGGGGAGCTGTTTTTT. Translated, it gives CASSSPPSPGELFF.

This chain connects TRBV2 to TRBJ2-3; 7 positions agree with TRBD1. This CDR3 is built from 17 residues. The trim removed 8 bases at V and 3 bases at J, leaving 17 bases unmatched. CDR1 SNHLY and CDR2 FYNNEI come from the germline V gene. Here the CDR3 DNA reads TGTGCCAGCGAAGACAGGTTTCCACACAGGGGTACAGATACGCAGTATTTT. This encodes CASEDRFPHRGTDTQYF.

The J gene is TRBJ1-2, the V gene TRBV28; 11 nucleotides align to TRBD1. V lost 5 bases, J lost 4 bases, and 6 bases stayed unmatched. This CDR3 has 15 amino acids. Per germline, CDR1 MDHEN and CDR2 SYDVKM. The CDR3 spells CASSPADRGLYGYTF. In nucleotides, the CDR3 is TGTGCCAGCAGTCCTGCGGACAGGGGGCTCTATGGCTACACCTTC.

V gene TRBV5-6 combines with J gene TRBJ1-3; D remains ambiguous. CDR1 SGHDT and CDR2 YYEEEE come from the germline V gene. This CDR3 is 16 amino acids long. Trimming shortened V by 1 base and J by 0 bases, and 11 bases separated the two germline ends. CDR3 nucleotides: TGTGCCAGCAGCTTGAAGAGATCTCTCTCTGGAAACACCATATATTTT. Translated, it gives CASSLKRSLSGNTIYF.

V and J are TRBV9 and TRBJ2-5; D remains unclear. The CDR3 consists of 15 residues. The ends were cut back, 0 bases at V and 5 bases at J, with 14 bases in the middle. CDR1 and CDR2 (germline): SGDLS, YYNGEE. This CDR3 reads CASSVAVSARETQYF. The CDR3 DNA sequence: TGTGCCAGCAGCGTAGCGGTCAGTGCGAGGGAGACCCAGTACTTC.

DNA for the CDR3: TGTGCCAGTAGTATAGCAGCAGCAGGGATAGATACGCAGTATTTT. It translates to CASSIAAAGIDTQYF. J is TRBJ2-3 and V is TRBV19; tentative D call: TRBD1 (5 bases). The CDR3 is 15 residues long. Per the germline V gene, CDR1 is LNHDA and CDR2 is SQIVND (reference sequence). Trimming removed 1 base from V and 5 bases from J, with 13 bases in between. The whole variable domain, remainder taken from reference TRBV19 and TRBJ2-3, is DGGITQSPKYLFRKEGQNVTLSCEQNLNHDAMYWYRQDPGQGLRLIYYSQIVNDFQKGDIAEGYSVSREKKESFPLTVTSAQKNPTAFYLCASSIAAAGIDTQYFGPGTRLTVL.

V and J are TRBV28 and TRBJ1-1, with D possibly matching TRBD1 (6 bases). Trimming took 7 bases from V and 6 from J, leaving 12 bases between them. The CDR3 spans 12 residues. Germline CDR1 MDHEN, CDR2 SYDVKM. CDR3 protein: CASTPGGPEAFF. The CDR3 DNA reads as TGTGCCAGCACCCCGGGGGGCCCTGAAGCTTTCTTT.

This sequence joins TRBV7-9 and TRBJ2-1, with TRBD2 identical over 10 bases. CDR3 length equals 15 residues. Trimming took 5 bases from V and 8 from J; bases not matched to a gene: 9. Germline V gives CDR1 SEHNR, CDR2 FQNEAQ (reference sequence). CDR3 residues: CASSRVAGGVHEQFF. The CDR3 DNA reads TGTGCCAGCAGCCGGGTAGCGGGAGGTGTCCATGAGCAGTTCTTC.

The gene calls are TRBV11-2 and TRBJ1-2, with TRBD1 as a possible D gene (6 bases). Per the germline V gene, CDR1 is SGHAT and CDR2 is FQNNGV. The CDR3 extends over 17 amino acids. The ends were cut back, 5 bases at V and 5 bases at J, with 24 bases in the middle. The CDR3 DNA reads TGTGCCAGCAGCCCCCTACGGTCACAGGGCCCCACGTATGGCTACACCTTC. Its protein is CASSPLRSQGPTYGYTF.

The chain is built from TRBV30 and TRBJ1-1, with D unclear. V lost 5 bases and J lost 3, with 13 bases in between. Germline assignment: CDR1 GTSNPN and CDR2 SVGIG (reference sequence). This CDR3 has 13 amino acids. CDR3 nucleotide sequence: TGTGCCTGGGGGGATACAGTATACACTGAAGCTTTCTTT. Its protein is CAWGDTVYTEAFF.

This clone was recorded only once. The chain carries TRBV5-1 and TRBJ2-3; D may be TRBD2 (6 bases). Trimming took off 4 bases at V and 5 bases at J, with 11 bases between the two ends. The CDR3 sequence is 13 residues long. Germline V CDR1 and CDR2: SGHRS, YFSETQ. The CDR3 reads CASSQSGVDTQYF. CDR3 DNA: TGCGCCAGCAGCCAATCGGGGGTAGATACGCAGTATTTT.